Listed below are T cell receptor beta chains from one sample, sequenced in a study of Graves' ophthalmopathy and Graves' hyperthyroidism. TCRdb independently ran MiXCR on the multiplex PCR reads; one entry per CDR3 protein. The sample holds 400,000 or so distinct CDR3 sequences, 17% seen once. The sample was peripheral blood. All receptors derive from an adult woman with stable Graves' hyperthyroidism. Each CDR3 is given with its conserved first and last residue. Fields, in order: J gene, V gene, CDR3 length, D gene, clone size, CDR3 DNA, CDR3 protein. D genes are given only for firm matches. The size entry is marked missing in some rows and otherwise reads once, few, many or a size class.

TRBJ2-7	TRBV3-1	15	-	many	TGTGCCAGCAGCCAAGGAGTAGACAAGACCTACGAGCAGTACTTC	CASSQGVDKTYEQYF
TRBJ2-7	TRBV2	15	TRBD2	many	TGTGCCAGCAGTGAAGGTGGGGATTGGACTAGCGAGCAGTACTTC	CASSEGGDWTSEQYF
TRBJ1-2	TRBV6-2/TRBV6-3	16	-	many	TGTGCCAGCAGGAGCAGGGTGACGGCTGCCTTCTATGGCTACACCTTC	CASRSRVTAAFYGYTF
TRBJ2-4	TRBV2	13	-	many	TGTGCCAGCAGTGGGGGCTTTGAGGACATTCAGTACTTC	CASSGGFEDIQYF
TRBJ1-2	TRBV29-1	15	TRBD1	few	TGCAGCGTTGCTCAACAGGGGGCTCTAAACTATGGCTACACCTTC	CSVAQQGALNYGYTF
TRBJ1-1	TRBV20-1	16	-	many	TGCAGTGCTAGAGATCTAGGGGCAGGGCTGGGGACTGAAGCTTTCTTT	CSARDLGAGLGTEAFF
TRBJ2-7	TRBV4-1	13	-	-	TGCGCCAGCAGCCAAGGGGCCGCGGGAGAGCAGTACTTC	CASSQGAAGEQYF
TRBJ1-5	TRBV28	14	-	many	TGTGCCAGCAGGGCCGGGACAAGGGTTCAGCCCCAGCATTTT	CASRAGTRVQPQHF
TRBJ1-2	TRBV7-2	15	TRBD1	many	TGTGCCAGCAGCTTACAGGGGGGCGGTGGCTATGGCTACACCTTC	CASSLQGGGGYGYTF
TRBJ2-7	TRBV20-1	14	-	many	TGCAGTGCCAAGGAGGGGGGCCGGATCTACGAGCAGTACTTC	CSAKEGGRIYEQYF
TRBJ2-7	TRBV6-2/TRBV6-3	15	-	once	TGTGCCAGCAGTTACAGAAGGGAAGGATCCTACGAGCAGTACTTC	CASSYRREGSYEQYF
TRBJ1-1	TRBV12-3/TRBV12-4	15	-	-	TGTGCCAGCAGTTTAGATCCAGCTTGGAACACTGAAGCTTTCTTT	CASSLDPAWNTEAFF
TRBJ2-7	TRBV6-2/TRBV6-3	15	TRBD2	many	TGTGCCAGCAGACGACCTGGTAGCGGGCTAGGGGAGCAGTACTTC	CASRRPGSGLGEQYF
TRBJ2-5	TRBV20-1	12	-	once	TGCAGTGCTAGGACTAATCGGGAGACCCAGTACTTC	CSARTNRETQYF
TRBJ2-6	TRBV27	15	-	many	TGTGCCACACAGCGGATGGGTTCTGGGGCCAACGTCCTGACTTTC	CATQRMGSGANVLTF
TRBJ2-5	TRBV20-1	18	TRBD2	many	TGCAGTGCTAGAGATGTAGTTCCTAGCGGGAGGGCCGTTGAGACCCAGTACTTC	CSARDVVPSGRAVETQYF
TRBJ2-4	TRBV11-2	16	-	-	TGTGCCAGCAGCTACATCAAAAACAGGGCGGGGGACATTAAGTACTTC	CASSYIKNRAGDIKYF
TRBJ1-1	TRBV20-1	16	TRBD1	many	TGCAGTGCTCGCCCGGACAGGGGTTATGTGAACACTGAAGCTTTCTTT	CSARPDRGYVNTEAFF
TRBJ2-5	TRBV6-1	15	-	many	TGTGCCAGCAGTGAATCCGTGGGACGTTTGGAGACCCAGTACTTC	CASSESVGRLETQYF
TRBJ2-7	TRBV27	15	TRBD2	many	TGTGCCAGCAGTTTAGGGAGGGTGAAGGCCTACGAGCAGTACTTC	CASSLGRVKAYEQYF
TRBJ2-7	TRBV24-1	15	TRBD1	-	TGTGCCACCAGTGATTCCGGGACAGGGTTATACGAGCAGTACTTC	CATSDSGTGLYEQYF
TRBJ2-5	TRBV12-3/TRBV12-4	15	-	many	TGTGCCAGCAGTTTAAGGCAGTGGGGCCAAGAGACCCAGTACTTC	CASSLRQWGQETQYF
TRBJ1-2	TRBV6-5	15	TRBD1	many	TGTGCCAGCAGTTACGGGACAGGGCTAAACTATGGCTACACCTTC	CASSYGTGLNYGYTF
TRBJ1-1	TRBV27	14	-	many	TGTGCCAGCAGTTTCCGGGGGGGGATCACTGAAGCTTTCTTT	CASSFRGGITEAFF
TRBJ2-7	TRBV7-2	13	-	many	TGTGCCAGCAGCTTAGACTACTCCTACGAGCAGTACTTC	CASSLDYSYEQYF
TRBJ2-6	TRBV28	15	TRBD2	once	TGTGCCAGCGCTAGCGGGGCCTCTGGGGCCAACGTCCTGACTTTC	CASASGASGANVLTF
TRBJ2-5	TRBV5-1	15	-	many	TGCGCCAGCAGCTTGGGGATCGACACAAAAGAGACCCAGTACTTC	CASSLGIDTKETQYF
TRBJ2-2	TRBV4-1	14	-	few	TGCGCCAGCAGCCACCTTACGAGCACCGGGGAGCTGTTTTTT	CASSHLTSTGELFF